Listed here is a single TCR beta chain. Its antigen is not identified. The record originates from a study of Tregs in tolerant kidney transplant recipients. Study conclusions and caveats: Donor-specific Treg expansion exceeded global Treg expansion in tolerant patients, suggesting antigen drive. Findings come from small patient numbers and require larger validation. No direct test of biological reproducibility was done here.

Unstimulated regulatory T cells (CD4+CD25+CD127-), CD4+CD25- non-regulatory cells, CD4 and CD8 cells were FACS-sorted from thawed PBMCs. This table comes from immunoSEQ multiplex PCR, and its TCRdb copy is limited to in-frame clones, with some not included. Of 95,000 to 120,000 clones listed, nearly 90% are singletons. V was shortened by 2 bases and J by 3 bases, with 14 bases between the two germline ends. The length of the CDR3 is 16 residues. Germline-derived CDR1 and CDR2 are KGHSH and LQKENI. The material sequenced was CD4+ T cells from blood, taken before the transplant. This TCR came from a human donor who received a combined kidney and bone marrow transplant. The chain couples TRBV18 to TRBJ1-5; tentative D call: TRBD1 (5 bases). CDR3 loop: CASSPGQGTLNQPQHF. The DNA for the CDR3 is TGTGCCAGCTCACCAGGCCAGGGCACCCTCAATCAGCCCCAGCATTTT.